The rows below give T cell receptor beta chains drawn from one sample of a study of blood T cell repertoires in COVID-19. Profiling relied on immunoSEQ multiplex PCR, and the TCRdb table lists in-frame clones only, not all of them. The table includes around 120,000 clones, around four fifths detected once. Sequencing was done on a sample of peripheral blood. These receptors were obtained from a man aged 65 to 79 with active or convalescent COVID-19. Both conserved end residues are trimmed from each CDR3. Clone size is given for some rows only: seen once, a few or many times, or a class if the clone is expanded.

clone size: NA; J gene: TRBJ1-1; V gene: TRBV3-1/TRBV3-2; CDR3 protein: ASSPQQGAGLNTEAF
clone size: NA; J gene: TRBJ2-5; V gene: TRBV29-1; CDR3 protein: SVLLAAQETQY
clone size: NA; J gene: TRBJ2-1; V gene: TRBV12-3/TRBV12-4; CDR3 protein: ASSYGTSKF
clone size: NA; J gene: TRBJ2-2; V gene: TRBV28; CDR3 protein: ASSLGDRGPTGELF
clone size: once; J gene: TRBJ1-4; V gene: TRBV5-5; CDR3 protein: ASKRGGGDEKLF
clone size: NA; J gene: TRBJ1-4; V gene: TRBV18; CDR3 protein: ASSPQGQGAREKLF
clone size: NA; J gene: TRBJ2-7; V gene: TRBV7-2; CDR3 protein: ASSLAGLAGEQY
clone size: NA; J gene: TRBJ1-1; V gene: TRBV7-2; CDR3 protein: ASSLAGRRTEAF
clone size: NA; J gene: TRBJ2-7; V gene: TRBV28; CDR3 protein: ASTPQGQSSYEQY
clone size: NA; J gene: TRBJ2-7; V gene: TRBV19; CDR3 protein: ASSKGGRVYEQY
clone size: NA; J gene: TRBJ1-1; V gene: TRBV21-1; CDR3 protein: ASSKCETAGAVVAEAF
clone size: NA; J gene: TRBJ2-7; V gene: TRBV5-6; CDR3 protein: ASSLAAGYEQY
clone size: NA; J gene: TRBJ2-7; V gene: TRBV18; CDR3 protein: ASSPTGQSYEQY
clone size: NA; J gene: TRBJ2-1; V gene: TRBV7-2; CDR3 protein: ASSLQPSQVSYNEQF
clone size: NA; J gene: TRBJ2-4; V gene: TRBV5-4; CDR3 protein: ASSLHSGGENIQY
clone size: NA; J gene: TRBJ1-5; V gene: TRBV19; CDR3 protein: ASSTTFTTNQPQH
clone size: few; J gene: TRBJ2-3; V gene: TRBV7-9; CDR3 protein: ASTGEFSTDTQY
clone size: NA; J gene: TRBJ2-1; V gene: TRBV3-1/TRBV3-2; CDR3 protein: ASSQEQSYNEQF
clone size: NA; J gene: TRBJ1-5; V gene: TRBV5-1; CDR3 protein: ASSLGSGQGNQPQH
clone size: NA; J gene: TRBJ2-1; V gene: TRBV5-1; CDR3 protein: ASSSSGSLQYEQF
clone size: NA; J gene: TRBJ2-1; V gene: TRBV28; CDR3 protein: ASSRPLARNEQF
clone size: NA; J gene: TRBJ1-4; V gene: TRBV7-9; CDR3 protein: ASSGYRQGPNEKLF
clone size: NA; J gene: TRBJ2-5; V gene: TRBV2; CDR3 protein: ASRGTSGDPETQY
clone size: NA; J gene: TRBJ2-7; V gene: TRBV5-1; CDR3 protein: ASSVGTSGGGSYEQY
clone size: once; J gene: TRBJ2-3; V gene: TRBV3-1/TRBV3-2; CDR3 protein: ASSHHGLAGRSSTDTQY
clone size: NA; J gene: TRBJ1-2; V gene: TRBV4-3; CDR3 protein: ASSHGDYGYT
clone size: NA; J gene: TRBJ1-2; V gene: TRBV28; CDR3 protein: ASSPGHTNKLRGFLYGYT
clone size: NA; J gene: TRBJ2-3; V gene: TRBV7-6; CDR3 protein: ASSLVGGLAGGPGTQY
clone size: NA; J gene: TRBJ2-2; V gene: TRBV6-1; CDR3 protein: ASSERFQGAYSNTGELF
clone size: few; J gene: TRBJ1-6; V gene: TRBV7-5; CDR3 protein: ARRGGQGYNSPLH
clone size: NA; J gene: TRBJ1-1; V gene: TRBV7-2; CDR3 protein: ASSSGTGVVTEAF
clone size: NA; J gene: TRBJ2-7; V gene: TRBV5-4; CDR3 protein: ASSGPGTGTYEQY
clone size: NA; J gene: TRBJ2-3; V gene: TRBV10-1; CDR3 protein: ASSEETGSGGSTDTQY
clone size: NA; J gene: TRBJ1-4; V gene: TRBV3-1/TRBV3-2; CDR3 protein: ASSQGGVGEKLF
clone size: once; J gene: TRBJ2-7; V gene: TRBV7-2; CDR3 protein: ASSLVGGDSYEQY
clone size: medium-sized; J gene: TRBJ1-4; V gene: TRBV30; CDR3 protein: AWNTGAGDEKLF
clone size: few; J gene: TRBJ2-7; V gene: TRBV6-6; CDR3 protein: ASSYSMQGSEQY
clone size: NA; J gene: TRBJ1-2; V gene: TRBV7-6; CDR3 protein: ASSLSGDGYT
clone size: NA; J gene: TRBJ2-7; V gene: TRBV6-6; CDR3 protein: ASSGGTGSDEQY
clone size: NA; J gene: TRBJ1-5; V gene: TRBV19; CDR3 protein: ASTGGAGSNQPQH
clone size: few; J gene: TRBJ1-6; V gene: TRBV15; CDR3 protein: ATSRYRTDNSPLH
clone size: once; J gene: TRBJ2-3; V gene: TRBV7-2; CDR3 protein: ASSPTATSGADTQY
clone size: NA; J gene: TRBJ2-3; V gene: TRBV10-3; CDR3 protein: AISPRDISTDTQY
clone size: NA; J gene: TRBJ2-3; V gene: TRBV13; CDR3 protein: ASSLALQGGFDTQY
clone size: NA; J gene: TRBJ2-1; V gene: TRBV7-6; CDR3 protein: ASSLGNSGLQF
clone size: once; J gene: TRBJ2-5; V gene: TRBV7-7; CDR3 protein: ASSSRGGGNQETQY
clone size: NA; J gene: TRBJ2-1; V gene: TRBV6-5; CDR3 protein: ASSSKSLFYNEQF
clone size: few; J gene: TRBJ2-3; V gene: TRBV7-8; CDR3 protein: ASSSGLAGNVDTQY
clone size: NA; J gene: TRBJ1-2; V gene: TRBV19; CDR3 protein: ASSPSGGLADGYT